These 12 T cell receptor beta chains were all obtained from the same sample, sequenced in a study of cytomegalovirus exposure and HLA in healthy donors. The PCR was carried out with 60 Vbeta primers and 13 Jbeta primers. This table comes from immunoSEQ multiplex PCR, and its TCRdb copy is limited to in-frame clones, with some not included. There are some 150,000 clones in the sample; around three fifths occur only once, and 2.4% lies in the top ten. What was sequenced was PBMCs. Receptors originate from a woman in her forties in good health and CMV-seronegative.

A remark on this clone: One end of the junction fails to match germline, which may point to a read error. The chain recombines TRBV2 with TRBJ1-1; D may be TRBD1 (5 bases). There are 14 residues in the CDR3. Germline V gene lookup returns CDR1 SNHLY and CDR2 FYNNEI. CDR3 in amino acids: CASSRLHRNAEAFF. The CDR3, as DNA: TGTGCCAGCAGTCGCCTTCACAGGAACGCTGAAGCTTTCTTT.

The chain uses TRBV5-1 and TRBJ1-2; a weak D match, TRBD1 (6 bases). V lost 5 bases, J lost 4 bases, and 18 bases lay in between. This CDR3 spans 15 amino acids. CDR1 SGHRS and CDR2 YFSETQ come from the germline V gene. The CDR3 reads CASRSDSAGSYGYTF. The DNA for the CDR3 is TGCGCCAGCAGATCGGACAGCGCCGGCTCCTATGGCTACACCTTC.

J is TRBJ1-4 and V is TRBV15; D is unclear. V lost 1 base and J 4 bases, leaving 10 bases between the germline ends. Germline CDR1 is LNHNV and CDR2 is YYDKDF (reference sequence). This CDR3 has 15 residues. The CDR3 coding sequence is TGTGCCACCAGCAGAGTGGCGGCGTTTAATGAAAAACTGTTTTTT. Its protein is CATSRVAAFNEKLFF.

This clone was counted only a few times. This rearrangement joins TRBV13 to TRBJ2-1; TRBD1 matches at 7 bases. Germline assignment: CDR1 PRHDT and CDR2 FYEKMQ (reference sequence). CDR3 length equals 13 residues. J gave up 6 bases and V 4 bases, and 3 bases lay outside the gene matches. The CDR3 here is CASSSNRGNEQFF. Here the CDR3 DNA reads TGTGCCAGCAGCTCCAACAGGGGCAATGAGCAGTTCTTC.

This rearrangement joins TRBV5-1 to TRBJ1-2; D gene uncertain. Germline-derived CDR1 and CDR2 are SGHRS and YFSETQ. The CDR3 extends over 14 amino acids. V was pared by 0 bases and J by 4 bases, with 10 bases between. CDR3 nucleotides: TGCGCCAGCAGCTTGGCCGTGGCAGGCTATGGCTACACCTTC. Protein: CASSLAVAGYGYTF.

The rearrangement joins TRBV4-3 to TRBJ1-2; D is perhaps TRBD1 (6 bases). With 0 bases removed from V and 4 bases from J, the gap between germline ends came to 18 bases. CDR1 is LGHNA and CDR2 is YSLEER in the germline V gene. This CDR3 has 17 residues. In DNA form, the CDR3 reads TGCGCCAGCAGCCAAGATTTGGGGGCAGTCGAACTCTATGGCTACACCTTC. Translation gives CASSQDLGAVELYGYTF.

This chain links TRBV29-1 with TRBJ2-2; TRBD1 aligns across 12 bases. The germline V gene has CDR1 SQVTM and CDR2 ANQGSEA. The length of the CDR3 is 17 residues. Here the CDR3 reads CRPGQGATQRTTGELFF. The DNA of the CDR3 is TGCAGACCGGGACAGGGGGCCACACAAAGAACCACCGGGGAGCTGTTTTTT.

J is TRBJ1-2 and V is TRBV27; D not certain. The CDR3 extends over 12 amino acids. V dropped 5 bases and J dropped 4 bases, with 8 bases sitting between them. Germline V gives CDR1 MNHEY, CDR2 SMNVEV (reference sequence). The CDR3 here is CASSPLGYGYTF. CDR3 sequence (DNA): TGTGCCAGCAGTCCCCTAGGCTATGGCTACACCTTC.

V usage is TRBV27 and J usage is TRBJ2-5; TRBD2 matches at 11 bases. V was pared by 7 bases and J by 1 base, with 2 bases of the junction left unmatched. The CDR3 runs to 14 residues. Germline V gene lookup returns CDR1 MNHEY and CDR2 SMNVEV (reference sequence). The CDR3 reads CASTLAGGQETQYF. CDR3 nucleotide sequence: TGTGCCAGCACCCTAGCGGGGGGCCAAGAGACCCAGTACTTC.

CDR3 amino acids: CAIRATSGGAEQYF. CDR3 coding DNA: TGTGCCATCAGAGCGACTAGCGGGGGGGCCGAGCAGTACTTC. V is TRBV10-3 and J is TRBJ2-7; 14 bases are shared with TRBD2. This CDR3 region has 14 residues. In germline, CDR1 is ENHRY, CDR2 SYGVKD. The ends lost 6 bases at V and 6 bases at J; junction bases unmatched: 4.

CDR3 protein: CASTSDRGGNMNTEAFF. In DNA form, the CDR3 reads TGTGCCAGTACCTCGGACAGGGGTGGGAACATGAACACTGAAGCTTTCTTT. The V gene is TRBV19, the J gene TRBJ1-1; TRBD1 matches 9 bases. Germline CDR1 is LNHDA and CDR2 is SQIVND (reference sequence). CDR3 length: 17 amino acids. V lost 7 bases to trimming and J lost 0 bases; unmatched junction nucleotides: 12.

The V gene is TRBV27, the J gene TRBJ2-1, with a possible D match to TRBD2 (6 bases). Between the trimmed V and J ends, which lost 7 bases and 1 base, there was a span of 14 bases. The CDR3 sequence is 15 residues long. Germline V gene sequence: CDR1 MNHEY, CDR2 SMNVEV (reference sequence). The CDR3 DNA reads as TGTGCCAGCACCCACCTAGCGTCGTCCTACAATGAGCAGTTCTTC. This translates into CASTHLASSYNEQFF.